Listed below are T cell receptor beta chains from one sample, sequenced in a study of T cell responses to AZD1222 COVID-19 vaccine. The repertoire was sequenced with immunoSEQ multiplex PCR; TCRdb's copy has only in-frame clones and lacks some. The sample lists nearly 110,000 clones, around 91% occurring once. The sample in question was peripheral blood, obtained on day 0 of AZD1222 vaccination. These receptors were taken from an adult in good health. Each CDR3 is given with its conserved first and last residue. The order of the fields is D gene, clone size, J gene, V gene, CDR3 protein, CDR3 DNA. The D gene is left open where the match is weak. Rows may omit the clone size; those that give it use once, few, many or a size class.

NA	NA	TRBJ2-7	TRBV29-1	CSVNVGGSYEQYF	TGCAGCGTTAATGTGGGGGGATCGTACGAGCAGTACTTC
TRBD2	once	TRBJ2-7	TRBV5-4	CASSAAPGGYEQYF	TGTGCCAGCAGCGCTGCACCGGGGGGCTACGAGCAGTACTTC
TRBD1	NA	TRBJ2-7	TRBV19	CASSTPRDRGYEQYF	TGTGCCAGTAGTACCCCCCGGGACAGAGGCTACGAGCAGTACTTC
NA	NA	TRBJ1-4	TRBV2	CASQSRLAKLFF	TGTGCCAGTCAATCCAGGCTCGCAAAACTGTTTTTT
TRBD1	NA	TRBJ1-4	TRBV19	CASSTTGDTNEKLFF	TGTGCCAGTAGTACCACAGGGGATACTAATGAAAAACTGTTTTTT
TRBD1	NA	TRBJ2-7	TRBV27	CASSTRQGPYEQYF	TGTGCCAGCAGTACTAGACAGGGTCCCTACGAGCAGTACTTC
NA	NA	TRBJ2-7	TRBV13	CASSHGVPSEQYF	TGTGCCAGCAGCCACGGAGTCCCCAGCGAGCAGTACTTC
NA	NA	TRBJ2-2	TRBV2	CASGSSPTGELFF	TGTGCCAGCGGTTCTAGCCCCACCGGGGAGCTGTTTTTT
NA	NA	TRBJ1-4	TRBV6-1	CASSEQGSNEKLFF	TGTGCCAGCAGTGAACAGGGTTCTAATGAAAAACTGTTTTTT
NA	NA	TRBJ2-6	TRBV18	CASSPKQVTSSGANVLTF	TGTGCCAGCTCACCAAAGCAGGTGACGTCCTCTGGGGCCAACGTCCTGACTTTC
NA	NA	TRBJ2-1	TRBV19	CASSISSVINEQFF	TGTGCCAGTAGTATATCGTCCGTGATTAATGAGCAGTTCTTC
TRBD2	NA	TRBJ2-1	TRBV27	CERGLAGVNEQFF	TGTGAACGGGGGCTAGCGGGTGTCAATGAGCAGTTCTTC
NA	NA	TRBJ1-1	TRBV2	CASNKLGTTTGTEAFF	TGTGCCAGCAACAAACTGGGGACCACGACGGGGACTGAAGCTTTCTTT
NA	NA	TRBJ1-6	TRBV11-2	CASSLGSSYNSPLHF	TGTGCCAGCAGCTTAGGGAGCTCCTATAATTCACCCCTCCACTTT
NA	NA	TRBJ1-3	TRBV7-2	CASSLVPAISGNTIYF	TGTGCCAGCAGCTTAGTACCCGCCATCTCTGGAAACACCATATATTTT
NA	NA	TRBJ2-7	TRBV12-5	CASGWTYEQYF	TGTGCTAGTGGTTGGACCTACGAGCAGTACTTC
TRBD1	NA	TRBJ2-3	TRBV10-3	CAISESGQGSADTQYF	TGTGCCATCAGTGAGTCGGGACAGGGGTCCGCTGATACGCAGTATTTT
NA	NA	TRBJ1-2	TRBV9	CASSVAFGGENYGYTF	TGTGCCAGCAGCGTAGCTTTTGGCGGGGAAAACTATGGCTACACCTTC
NA	NA	TRBJ2-3	TRBV2	CASSESIRTDTQYF	TGTGCCAGCAGTGAATCGATTCGCACAGATACGCAGTATTTT
TRBD2	NA	TRBJ2-1	TRBV11-3	CASSLALGGGAYNEQFF	TGTGCCAGCAGCTTAGCCCTTGGCGGGGGGGCCTACAATGAGCAGTTCTTC
NA	NA	TRBJ2-2	TRBV4-3	CASSQDLGELFF	TGCGCCAGCAGCCAAGACCTCGGGGAGCTGTTTTTT
TRBD1	NA	TRBJ2-7	TRBV5-6	CASSLGTELYEQYF	TGTGCCAGCAGTTTGGGGACAGAGCTCTACGAGCAGTACTTC